These 17 T cell receptor beta chains originate from one sample sequenced in a study of shared clonotypes between healthy human individuals. Profiling relied on immunoSEQ multiplex PCR, and the TCRdb table lists in-frame clones only, not all of them. Altogether nearly 500,000 clones are present, 75% to 85% being singletons, with the ten largest covering around 13%. The sample was PBMCs. The receptor set was obtained from a middle-aged woman in good health. Some clones in this sample may be carry-over from other donors' samples.

This chain joins TRBV4-1 and TRBJ1-1; D is possibly TRBD1 (5 bases). Trimming cost V 7 bases and J 3 bases, with 9 bases left between them. Germline V CDR1 and CDR2: MGHRA, YSYEKL. This CDR3 region has 12 residues. The CDR3: CASKGMDTEAFF. CDR3 coding DNA: TGCGCCAGCAAGGGGATGGACACTGAAGCTTTCTTT.

V usage is TRBV7-3 and J usage is TRBJ2-5, with 7 positions matching TRBD2. Germline V gene sequence: CDR1 SGHTA, CDR2 FQGTGA. The CDR3 loop spans 13 amino acids. The J segment lost 5 bases and the V segment lost 5 bases, leaving 5 bases of the junction unmatched. Written as DNA, the CDR3 is TGTGCCAGCAGCACGGGAGGCGGGGAGACCCAGTACTTC. It yields the protein CASSTGGGETQYF.

The chain combines TRBV25-1 with TRBJ1-4; D may be TRBD1 (6 bases). CDR1 MGHDK and CDR2 SYGVNS come from the germline V gene. Trimming left V 2 bases short and J 7 bases short, with 11 bases between. The CDR3 is 14 amino acids. The CDR3 region has the DNA TGTGCCAGCAGTGAAAGGGGGGGAAGTGAAAAACTGTTTTTT. Residues: CASSERGGSEKLFF.

The chain is built from TRBV21-1 and TRBJ2-7; the DNA was not used to check the table's D call, TRBD2. TRBV21-1 is a recognized pseudogene. The CDR3 contains 13 residues. CDR3 sequence: CASSKAETGEQYF. The CDR3 DNA reads TGTGCCAGCAGCAAAGCCGAGACGGGGGAGCAGTACTTC.

This clone was recorded a few times. The chain joins TRBV19 to TRBJ2-1, with 10 bases matching TRBD2. From germline, CDR1 is LNHDA and CDR2 SQIVND (reference sequence). Germline trimming cut 11 bases from V and 8 bases from J; bases unmatched to any gene: 12. The CDR3 consists of 14 residues. The CDR3 bases are TGTGCCTCCGCCGGGCTAGCGGGAGACGATGAGCAGTTCTTC. As protein: CASAGLAGDDEQFF.

The chain is built from TRBV29-1 and TRBJ2-3; maybe TRBD1 (5 bases). Trimming shortened V by 7 bases and J by 12 bases, and 14 bases separated the two germline ends. CDR1 is SQVTM and CDR2 is ANQGSEA in the germline V gene. The CDR3 contains 10 residues. The CDR3 bases are TGCAGCGACGACAGTCTAGGACAGTATTTT. It yields the protein CSDDSLGQYF.

The rearrangement joins TRBV30 to TRBJ2-1; TRBD2 matches 14 bases. CDR1 is GTSNPN, CDR2 SVGIG, per germline (reference sequence). This CDR3 region has 15 residues. The trim removed 5 bases at V and 3 bases at J, leaving 3 bases unmatched. The CDR3 here is CAWGTSGRIYNEQFF. For the CDR3, the DNA is TGTGCCTGGGGGACTAGCGGGAGAATCTACAATGAGCAGTTCTTC. The variable domain in full, completed from reference TRBV30 and TRBJ2-1, reads SQTIHQWPATLVQPVGSPLSLECTVEGTSNPNLYWYRQAAGRGLQLLFYSVGIGQISSEVPQNLSASRPQDRQFILSSKKLLLSDSGFYLCAWGTSGRIYNEQFFGPGTRLTVL.

The CDR3 spells CASSLYGNGAIYGYTF. Here the CDR3 DNA reads TGTGCCAGCAGTTTATACGGTAACGGAGCCATCTATGGCTACACCTTC. V is TRBV28 and J is TRBJ1-2; no clear D. V gave up 1 base and J gave up 4 bases, with 16 bases separating them. The CDR3 runs 16 residues. Germline V CDR1 and CDR2: MDHEN, SYDVKM.

The genes are TRBV25-1 and TRBJ1-5; 8 positions match TRBD1. J lost 7 bases, V lost 6 bases, and 8 bases had no gene match. The CDR3 runs to 14 residues. CDR1 MGHDK and CDR2 SYGVNS come from the germline V gene. CDR3 DNA sequence: TGTGCCAGCAGGGCGACAGGGGAGGGACAGCCCCAGCATTTT. Its translation is CASRATGEGQPQHF.

J is TRBJ1-2 and V is TRBV29-1; D perhaps matches TRBD1 (6 bases). CDR1 SQVTM and CDR2 ANQGSEA come from the germline V gene. The CDR3 runs to 14 residues. Trimming cost V 3 bases and J 0 bases, with 11 bases left between them. The CDR3 sequence: CSVEVQGTNYGYTF. In nucleotides, the CDR3 is TGCAGCGTTGAGGTCCAGGGGACTAACTATGGCTACACCTTC.

The chain is built from TRBV7-2 and TRBJ2-7; 8 bases map to TRBD1. This CDR3 comprises 13 residues. Germline loops: CDR1 SGHTA, CDR2 FQGNSA. Trimming cost V 5 bases and J 7 bases; bases outside gene matches: 7. The CDR3 spells CASSTRTGREQYF. DNA for the CDR3: TGTGCCAGCAGCACGCGGACAGGGCGAGAGCAGTACTTC. The full variable domain, in which reference TRBV7-2 and TRBJ2-7 provide the parts outside the CDR3, is GAGVSQSPSNKVTEKGKDVELRCDPISGHTALYWYRQSLGQGLEFLIYFQGNSAPDKSGLPSDRFSAERTGGSVSTLTIQRTQQEDSAVYLCASSTRTGREQYFGPGTRLTVT.

The table lists this clone with a few counts. The V gene is TRBV30, the J gene TRBJ1-5, with 7 bases aligning to TRBD1. This CDR3 has 13 residues. J lost 6 bases, V lost 1 base, and 3 bases had no gene match. Germline V gene data show CDR1 as GTSNPN and CDR2 as SVGIG (reference sequence). CDR3 nucleotide sequence: TGTGCCTGGAGTGAACAGGGGATTCAGCCCCAGCATTTT. It specifies CAWSEQGIQPQHF.

Details on this clone: Since a far larger clone is one base different, this is likely a read error. V gene TRBV2 combines with J gene TRBJ2-7; 7 positions agree with TRBD1. Germline CDR1 SNHLY, CDR2 FYNNEI. The V segment lost 11 bases and the J segment 2 bases; nucleotides outside the gene matches: 9. The CDR3 totals 13 residues. CDR3 DNA sequence: TGTGCCGGCACCCCGGGACAGACCTACGAGCAGTACTTC. Translating gives CAGTPGQTYEQYF.

V gene TRBV5-1 combines with J gene TRBJ2-5, with D possibly matching TRBD2 (7 bases). V dropped 5 bases and J dropped 2 bases, with 10 bases sitting between them. The CDR3 extends over 13 amino acids. Germline CDR1 is SGHRS and CDR2 is YFSETQ. The CDR3 coding sequence is TGCGCCAGCAGGGCGGGGGCTCAAGAGACCCAGTACTTC. As protein: CASRAGAQETQYF. Together with reference TRBV5-1 and TRBJ2-5, the CDR3 gives the full variable domain: KAGVTQTPRYLIKTRGQQVTLSCSPISGHRSVSWYQQTPGQGLQFLFEYFSETQRNKGNFPGRFSGRQFSNSRSEMNVSTLELGDSALYLCASRAGAQETQYFGPGTRLLVL.

This chain links TRBV2 with TRBJ2-5; D ambiguous. The germline V gene has CDR1 SNHLY and CDR2 FYNNEI. Deletions cut 3 bases from V and 2 bases from J, with 10 bases between. The CDR3 spans 14 residues. CDR3: CASSDSNSQETQYF. The CDR3 DNA is TGTGCCAGCAGTGACAGTAATTCGCAAGAGACCCAGTACTTC.

The chain recombines TRBV6-1 with TRBJ2-7; D not resolved. Trimming pared 8 bases from V and 2 bases from J, leaving 19 bases between. Germline V CDR1 and CDR2: MNHNS, SASEGT. The CDR3 consists of 15 residues. The CDR3 DNA is TGTGCCAGCCTCGAAGGGCAGGAACTCACCTACGAGCAGTACTTC. This codes for CASLEGQELTYEQYF.

This clone has a handful of counts. The junction departs from germline at one end; a sequencing error may be responsible. The chain couples TRBV28 to TRBJ2-1; D perhaps matches TRBD2 (5 bases). Looked up from germline, CDR1 is MDHEN and CDR2 is SYDVKM. The CDR3 consists of 17 residues. The CDR3 is CASSFYVSGGPYNEQLF. The CDR3 bases are TGTGCCAGCAGTTTCTATGTTTCGGGCGGGCCCTACAATGAGCAGCTCTTC.